The 9 T cell receptor beta chains reported below all come from one sample, sequenced in a study of response to subunit inactivated influenza vaccine. TCRdb itself ran the RT-PCR reads through MiXCR, one entry per CDR3 protein. Found here are 600,000 to 850,000 distinct CDR3 sequences, around 15% of them singletons; the top ten hold less than 9%. This specimen consisted of PBMCs from blood, obtained around two weeks before vaccination. These receptors all stem from a man aged 45-60 years who received an inactivated influenza vaccine.

This clonotype has ten or more counts. This chain connects TRBV27 to TRBJ2-7, with D perhaps TRBD1 (6 bases). The V gene's germline CDR1 is MNHEY and CDR2 SMNVEV (reference sequence). Trimming took off 4 bases at V and 3 bases at J, with 10 bases between the two ends. This CDR3 is built from 13 residues. CDR3 sequence (DNA): TGTGCCAGCAGTTACGGGACATTCTACGAGCAGTACTTC. It specifies CASSYGTFYEQYF.

This rearrangement joins TRBV7-9 to TRBJ2-7; D may match TRBD1 or TRBD2 (6 bases each). V was clipped by 5 bases and J by 2 bases, with 16 bases between them. CDR1 and CDR2 from the germline V gene are SEHNR and FQNEAQ (reference sequence). The CDR3 extends over 15 amino acids. The CDR3 protein is CASSPTGGSAYEQYF. In nucleotides, the CDR3 is TGTGCCAGCAGCCCGACAGGAGGGTCGGCCTACGAGCAGTACTTC. Filled out from reference TRBV7-9 and TRBJ2-7, the complete variable domain reads DTGVSQNPRHKITKRGQNVTFRCDPISEHNRLYWYRQTLGQGPEFLTYFQNEAQLEKSRLLSDRFSAERPKGSFSTLEIQRTEQGDSAMYLCASSPTGGSAYEQYFGPGTRLTVT.

This clonotype has more than one count but fewer than ten. This chain connects TRBV7-9 to TRBJ1-5; no definite D call. The V and J ends lost 5 bases and 1 base respectively, with 12 bases between them. The CDR3 is 15 residues long. CDR1 is SEHNR, CDR2 FQNEAQ, per germline (reference sequence). The CDR3 coding sequence is TGTGCCAGCAGCCCAAGGGAAGGCAGCAATCAGCCCCAGCATTTT. This encodes CASSPREGSNQPQHF.

The chain carries TRBV7-9 and TRBJ1-4; 7 nucleotides agree with TRBD1. The CDR3 is made up of 15 amino acids. Trimming cost V 1 base and J 7 bases; bases outside gene matches: 6. Germline CDR1 reads SEHNR; CDR2 reads FQNEAQ (reference sequence). CDR3 sequence (DNA): TGTGCCAGCAGCTTAGAAGACAGGGTTGGTGAAAAACTGTTTTTT. It translates to CASSLEDRVGEKLFF.

This chain joins TRBV28 and TRBJ1-3, with D uncertain. This CDR3 has 17 residues. Per germline, CDR1 MDHEN and CDR2 SYDVKM. V lost 6 bases to trimming and J lost 5 bases, with 23 bases between them. The CDR3 is CASSSFPEPEYRNTIYF. The CDR3 DNA is TGTGCCAGCAGCTCCTTTCCGGAACCAGAATATCGAAACACCATATATTTT.

Note on this clonotype: The junction shows a germline mismatch at one end, possibly a read error. V is TRBV4-2 and J is TRBJ1-2, with 10 bases identical to TRBD1. The CDR3 loop spans 16 amino acids. CDR1 is LGHNA, CDR2 YNFKEQ, per germline. CDR3 protein: CASSQVGTGELYCYTF. CDR3 sequence (DNA): TGTGCCAGCAGCCAAGTCGGGACAGGGGAACTCTATTGCTACACCTTC.

This clonotype was seen many times. The V and J genes are TRBV4-2 and TRBJ2-2; D gene unclear. The length of the CDR3 is 16 residues. CDR1 and CDR2 (germline): LGHNA, YNFKEQ. V was trimmed by 4 bases and J by 2 bases, leaving 14 bases between them. CDR3 DNA sequence: TGTGCCAGCAGCCTTGACTCCCTCCTTAACACCGGGGAGCTGTTTTTT. Amino acids: CASSLDSLLNTGELFF.

CDR3 sequence (DNA): TGCAGTGCTTACCTATTAATTGGCGGTCACACAGATACGCAGTATTTT. It specifies CSAYLLIGGHTDTQYF. The chain has TRBV20-1 and TRBJ2-3; unclear D gene. Germline CDR1 is DFQATT and CDR2 is SNEGSKA (reference sequence). The CDR3 spans 16 residues. V lost 5 bases and J 2 bases, leaving 20 bases between the germline ends.

The rearrangement uses TRBV12-3 or TRBV12-4 and TRBJ2-3; 8 nucleotides align to TRBD2. With V trimmed by 5 bases and J by 2 bases, 12 bases remained unmatched. The CDR3 totals 17 residues. The CDR3 loop reads CASSLLGGGGTTDTQYF. CDR3 nucleotide sequence: TGTGCCAGCAGTCTGCTCGGGGGCGGGGGGACCACAGATACGCAGTATTTT.